These T cell receptor beta chains were read from a single sample in a study of T cell responses to AZD1222 COVID-19 vaccine. The method was immunoSEQ multiplex PCR; TCRdb's version includes in-frame clones alone and lacks a portion of them. The data contain 150,000 to 200,000 clones, around 94% of them singletons. The specimen comprised peripheral blood, sampled on day 0 of AZD1222 vaccination. Receptor source: an adult in good health. CDR3s include the opening cysteine and the closing phenylalanine or tryptophan. The D gene is left open where the match is weak. Expanded clones get a size class; other rows say once, few or many, or leave the size out.

TGTGCCAGCAGTTTAGCGGCGACAGATAATGAAAAACTGTTTTTT	CASSLAATDNEKLFF	TRBV7-2	once	-	TRBJ1-4
TGCGCCAGCAGCCAAGGGGACACCTTTCGAAATCAGCCCCAGCATTTT	CASSQGDTFRNQPQHF	TRBV4-1	-	-	TRBJ1-5
TGTGCCAGCAGCCCGAGGGGGCCCGGGGAGCTGTTTTTT	CASSPRGPGELFF	TRBV9	-	TRBD1	TRBJ2-2
TGTGCCAGCAGCCACCAATTCAGTTGGAACACTGAAGCTTTCTTT	CASSHQFSWNTEAFF	TRBV4-2	once	-	TRBJ1-1
TGTGCCAGCTCACCATTCGAGGGTGGGAACACTGAAGCTTTCTTT	CASSPFEGGNTEAFF	TRBV18	-	-	TRBJ1-1
TGTGCCAGCGGAGTTGGGGCCAACGTCCTGACTTTC	CASGVGANVLTF	TRBV28	-	-	TRBJ2-6
TGTGCCAGCAGCCCCGGACAGTCGGTAAACTACGAGCAGTACTTC	CASSPGQSVNYEQYF	TRBV5-4	-	-	TRBJ2-7
TGTGCCAGCAGCTCCCATGGAGGGGGCGGTCAGGGTGGCTACACCTTC	CASSSHGGGGQGGYTF	TRBV9	-	TRBD1	TRBJ1-2
TGTGCCAGCAGCCCGGGACAGGGAACCTATGGCTACACCTTC	CASSPGQGTYGYTF	TRBV5-6	-	TRBD1	TRBJ1-2
TGTGCCTGGAGTCCCCCAGGCATTGATAGCAATCAGCCCCAGCATTTT	CAWSPPGIDSNQPQHF	TRBV30	once	-	TRBJ1-5
TGTGCCAGCAGCGTAGGTAGCGGGAGCGGCTATGAGCAGTTCTTC	CASSVGSGSGYEQFF	TRBV9	-	TRBD2	TRBJ2-1
TGTGCCAGTAGTTTCCAGGGGGCTGAGACCGGGGAGCTGTTTTTT	CASSFQGAETGELFF	TRBV19	-	TRBD1	TRBJ2-2
TGTGCCAGCAGTTACTCCGAGGGGGCGCGGGGTGAAGCTTTCTTT	CASSYSEGARGEAFF	TRBV6-2/TRBV6-3	few	TRBD1	TRBJ1-1
TGTGCCAGCAGTTTAGGACAATCCTACGAGCAGTACTTC	CASSLGQSYEQYF	TRBV27	-	-	TRBJ2-7
TGTGCCAGCAGCTTAATGACAGGGGGAACCATACCCAATCAGCCCCAGCATTTT	CASSLMTGGTIPNQPQHF	TRBV7-8	-	TRBD1	TRBJ1-5